This TCR beta chain was identified in a study of neoadjuvant anti-PD-1 for oral cavity cancer. In the study overall: Around day 43, patients without progression received a fourth nivolumab dose before surgery.

Time point in this sample: after neoadjuvant nivolumab, at surgical resection. Blood cells were analyzed directly, without culture or expansion. The V gene lost 0 bases and the J gene lost 6 bases, with 3 bases spanning the gap. CDR3 size: 12 residues. In germline, CDR1 is MNHEY, CDR2 SVGAGI. Study outcomes and limitations: After neoadjuvant nivolumab, PBMC T cell clonality was significantly higher in non-responders than responders. Higher pretreatment blood Treg/Th17 ratios correlated with higher pretreatment blood and lower post-treatment tumor TCRbeta clonality.

This clone was seen once. Its target is unknown. Data came from immunoSEQ multiplex PCR; TCRdb stores just in-frame clones and leaves some out. The sample lists about 68,000 clones; 80% to 90% were seen once. This clonotype was sampled from a person between 40 and 79 years old with oral cavity squamous cell carcinoma. Sequenced material: PBMCs, taken after nivolumab (anti-PD-1) treatment. The J gene is TRBJ1-3, the V gene TRBV6-5; D is uncertain. The CDR3 loop reads CASSYSENTIYF. The CDR3 DNA reads TGTGCCAGCAGTTACTCGGAAAACACCATATATTTT.